Presented here are 20 T cell receptor beta chains from one specimen sequenced in a study of blood T cell repertoires in COVID-19. Method: immunoSEQ multiplex PCR; TCRdb's copy keeps in-frame clones and lacks some. The sample comprises approximately 150,000 clones, around 88% of which are singletons, and under 6% rests with the top ten. Sequenced: peripheral blood. These receptor sequences come from a human donor in a cohort sampled during active COVID-19.

This clone showed up just once. The chain joins TRBV6-6 to TRBJ2-7; 7 bases match TRBD1. CDR3 size: 13 residues. Germline V gene sequence: CDR1 MNHNY, CDR2 SVGAGI (reference sequence). Losses at the gene ends were 6 bases for V and 2 bases for J; bases not matched to a gene: 4. CDR3 amino acids: CASSQTGTYEQYF. CDR3 nucleotides: TGTGCCAGCAGCCAGACAGGGACCTACGAGCAGTACTTC.

This chain connects TRBV7-2 to TRBJ1-2; 9 nucleotides line up with TRBD1. Germline loops: CDR1 SGHTA, CDR2 FQGNSA. Unmatched junction bases numbered 12, after V lost 5 bases and J lost 5 bases. The CDR3 sequence is 16 residues long. The CDR3 DNA is TGTGCCAGCAGCCCCGTAGGGACAGGGTATCAGTATGGCTACACCTTC. It specifies CASSPVGTGYQYGYTF.

This chain links TRBV12-3 or TRBV12-4 with TRBJ1-4, with D maybe TRBD1 (5 bases). The CDR3 runs to 13 residues. With 6 bases removed from V and 8 bases from J, the gap between germline ends came to 13 bases. The CDR3, as DNA: TGTGCCAGCAGGGGGGGGGTATCCGAAAAACTGTTTTTT. It encodes CASRGGVSEKLFF.

The CDR3 region is CASSPPLTGARTDTQYF. The CDR3 DNA follows: TGTGCCAGCTCACCACCTCTAACAGGGGCTAGAACAGATACGCAGTATTTT. The genes are TRBV18 and TRBJ2-3, with 7 bases lining up with TRBD1. The CDR3 runs to 17 residues. Germline V gene data show CDR1 as KGHSH and CDR2 as LQKENI. Trimming at V came to 0 bases and at J to 3 bases, leaving 9 bases not matched to a gene. Filled out from reference TRBV18 and TRBJ2-3, the complete variable domain reads NAGVMQNPRHLVRRRGQEARLRCSPMKGHSHVYWYRQLPEEGLKFMVYLQKENIIDESGMPKERFSAEFPKEGPSILRIQQVVRGDSAAYFCASSPPLTGARTDTQYFGPGTRLTVL.

This chain uses TRBV10-1 with TRBJ2-7, with a tentative D call TRBD2 (5 bases). V was shortened by 3 bases and J by 6 bases, with 27 bases between the two germline ends. Germline lookup yields CDR1 WNHNN and CDR2 SYGVQD (reference sequence). The CDR3 covers 18 residues. CDR3 in amino acids: CASSDPPRGLPRNTEQYF. The DNA for the CDR3 is TGCGCCAGCAGTGACCCACCACGGGGTTTGCCCCGAAATACCGAGCAGTACTTC.

The genes are TRBV7-9 and TRBJ2-3; 7 bases map to TRBD2. Trimming cost V 5 bases and J 1 base; bases outside gene matches: 6. This CDR3 is built from 15 residues. Germline values: CDR1 SEHNR, CDR2 FQNEAQ (reference sequence). The CDR3 DNA follows: TGTGCCAGCAGCCACTCTAGCGGCCGCACAGATACGCAGTATTTT. It is translated as CASSHSSGRTDTQYF.

This clone was seen a single time. This sequence joins TRBV4-3 and TRBJ2-7; 13 bases match TRBD2. Germline-derived CDR1 and CDR2 are LGHNA and YSLEER. This CDR3 is 16 amino acids long. Losses at the gene ends were 1 base for V and 7 bases for J; bases not matched to a gene: 7. The CDR3 nucleotides are TGCGCCAGCAGCCAAGGTCCGGGACTAGCGGGGATAGAGCAGTACTTC. Its protein is CASSQGPGLAGIEQYF.

The gene calls are TRBV5-6 and TRBJ1-2; 8 positions agree with TRBD1. CDR3 size: 17 residues. V dropped 0 bases and J dropped 8; count of bases not matched to a gene: 15. CDR1 is SGHDT and CDR2 is YYEEEE in the germline V gene. The CDR3 loop is CASSLAPPTDRAVGYTF. The CDR3 DNA reads TGTGCCAGCAGCTTGGCCCCTCCTACGGACAGGGCCGTGGGCTACACCTTC.

This rearrangement joins TRBV12-3 or TRBV12-4 to TRBJ1-5; 9 bases are shared with TRBD1. The V and J ends lost 6 bases and 6 bases, in that order; junction bases with no gene match: 3. The CDR3 is 13 amino acids. The CDR3 here is CASRPGQGQPQHF. In nucleotides, the CDR3 is TGTGCCAGCAGGCCGGGACAGGGTCAGCCCCAGCATTTT.

The chain carries TRBV27 and TRBJ2-7; 11 nucleotides line up with TRBD1. The germline V gene has CDR1 MNHEY and CDR2 SMNVEV (reference sequence). The junction had 9 bases not matched to a gene; V was cut back by 5 bases and J by 6 bases. The CDR3 has 15 amino acids. This chain's CDR3 is CASSIRTGGDGEQYF. CDR3 nucleotides: TGTGCCAGCAGTATTCGGACAGGGGGCGATGGCGAGCAGTACTTC.

The CDR3: CASSLGGLPNEQFF. The CDR3 DNA reads as TGTGCCAGCAGCTTGGGCGGGCTCCCAAATGAGCAGTTCTTC. V is TRBV5-4 and J is TRBJ2-1; perhaps TRBD2 as D (5 bases). In germline, CDR1 is SGHNT, CDR2 YYREEE (reference sequence). The CDR3 totals 14 residues. The V end was cut by 0 bases, the J end by 7 bases, with 11 bases between.

The genes are TRBV29-1 and TRBJ1-2; 8 bases fit TRBD1. Germline V lookup: CDR1 SQVTM, CDR2 ANQGSEA. This CDR3 has 14 residues. The V and J ends lost 1 base and 5 bases, in that order; junction bases with no gene match: 6. The CDR3 coding sequence is TGCAGCGTTGAAGCACCGGGACAGGTTTATGGCTACACCTTC. As protein: CSVEAPGQVYGYTF.

The genes are TRBV6-5 and TRBJ2-7; 11 nucleotides line up with TRBD1. CDR1 and CDR2 from the germline V gene are MNHEY and SVGAGI. This CDR3 is built from 15 residues. Trimming removed 6 bases from V and 3 bases from J; junction bases left unmatched: 7. The CDR3: CASRDRGPFGYEQYF. Written as DNA, the CDR3 is TGTGCCAGCAGGGACAGGGGGCCCTTCGGCTACGAGCAGTACTTC.

The chain has TRBV6-2 or TRBV6-3 and TRBJ2-3; TRBD2 matches at 11 bases. This CDR3 region has 14 residues. Germline-derived CDR1 and CDR2 are MNHEY and SVGEGT. J gave up 4 bases and V 6 bases, and 3 bases lay outside the gene matches. CDR3 in amino acids: CASSPGLAADTQYF. The CDR3 coding sequence is TGTGCCAGCAGCCCGGGACTAGCGGCAGATACGCAGTATTTT.

This clone was seen once. The rearrangement joins TRBV29-1 to TRBJ2-4; possibly TRBD1 for D (5 bases). Deletions cut 3 bases from V and 6 bases from J, with 12 bases between. The CDR3 is 13 amino acids. The germline V gene has CDR1 SQVTM and CDR2 ANQGSEA. The CDR3 protein is CSVEADKGNIQYF. The CDR3 bases are TGCAGCGTTGAGGCGGACAAGGGAAACATTCAGTACTTC.

The chain carries TRBV29-1 and TRBJ1-5; 10 bases agree with TRBD1. The length of the CDR3 is 15 residues. V gave up 6 bases and J gave up 2 bases; unmatched junction bases: 7. From germline, CDR1 is SQVTM and CDR2 ANQGSEA. CDR3 sequence (DNA): TGCAGCGTAGGACAGGGGGTCGGAGGCAATCAGCCCCAGCATTTT. Its protein is CSVGQGVGGNQPQHF.

Of note for this clone: Relative to the germline gene, one junction end is altered; a read error may explain this. V gene TRBV19 combines with J gene TRBJ1-2; no clear D. The CDR3 contains 13 residues. Germline V gene lookup returns CDR1 LNHDA and CDR2 SQIVND (reference sequence). The CDR3 coding sequence is TGTGCGAGTAAGAGCCTCCTGGGGAGTGGCTACACCTTC. This codes for CASKSLLGSGYTF.

The rearrangement uses TRBV27 and TRBJ2-1, with 9 nucleotides matching TRBD2. The germline V gene has CDR1 MNHEY and CDR2 SMNVEV (reference sequence). The CDR3 totals 13 residues. V lost 11 bases to trimming and J lost 10 bases; unmatched junction nucleotides: 12. The CDR3 region is CASKDSGSWEQFF. CDR3 DNA sequence: TGTGCCTCAAAGGATAGCGGGAGTTGGGAGCAGTTCTTC.

This clone has a single count. The chain has TRBV10-3 and TRBJ1-1, with D perhaps TRBD1 (6 bases). There are 14 residues in the CDR3. Trimming pared 6 bases from V and 2 bases from J, leaving 13 bases between. Germline CDR1 and CDR2: ENHRY and SYGVKD. The CDR3 nucleotides read TGTGCCATCAGGATGACGGACAGTAACACTGAAGCTTTCTTT. Its translation is CAIRMTDSNTEAFF.

This chain joins TRBV9 and TRBJ1-4; 9 positions agree with TRBD1. J gave up 5 bases and V 4 bases, and 6 bases lay outside the gene matches. CDR3 length: 15 amino acids. Germline loops: CDR1 SGDLS, CDR2 YYNGEE. This chain's CDR3 is CASSSLTGGNEKLFF. The CDR3, as DNA: TGTGCCAGCAGCTCGCTGACAGGGGGGAATGAAAAACTGTTTTTT.